A selection of T cell receptor beta chains follows, all from one sample in a study of blood T cell repertoires in COVID-19. The method was immunoSEQ multiplex PCR; TCRdb's version includes in-frame clones alone and lacks a portion of them. The sample includes fewer than 300,000 clones, about 90% of them seen just once. The sample consisted of peripheral blood. The source of these receptors is a woman aged 45-60 years with COVID-19, enrolled during active disease. Both conserved end residues are part of each CDR3. The order of the fields is V gene, clone size, J gene, D gene, CDR3 DNA, CDR3 protein. A D gene is named only where the DNA matches it firmly. Clone sizes are given selectively: once, few, many, or a class where the clone is expanded.

v_gene: TRBV10-3; abundance: .; j_gene: TRBJ1-5; d_gene: .; CDR3nt: TGTGCCATCAGTGAGAGGAGCCCAGGGCAGCAACCCCAGCATTTT; CDR3aa: CAISERSPGQQPQHF
v_gene: TRBV30; abundance: .; j_gene: TRBJ2-2; d_gene: TRBD2; CDR3nt: TGTGCCTGGAGTGTAGCACTAGCGGGAGGGGAGCTGTTTTTT; CDR3aa: CAWSVALAGGELFF
v_gene: TRBV6-2/TRBV6-3; abundance: .; j_gene: TRBJ1-1; d_gene: .; CDR3nt: TGTGCCAGCAGTTACGACAGAAACACTGAAGCTTTCTTT; CDR3aa: CASSYDRNTEAFF
v_gene: TRBV5-4; abundance: .; j_gene: TRBJ2-7; d_gene: TRBD2; CDR3nt: TGTGCCAGCAGCTTGGGGACTAGCAGTTCCTACGAGCAGTACTTC; CDR3aa: CASSLGTSSSYEQYF
v_gene: TRBV27; abundance: .; j_gene: TRBJ1-1; d_gene: .; CDR3nt: TGTGCCAGCAGTGCCTGGACATTGTCTGAAGCTTTCTTT; CDR3aa: CASSAWTLSEAFF
v_gene: TRBV25-1; abundance: .; j_gene: TRBJ1-6; d_gene: .; CDR3nt: TGTGCCAGCAGTGAATACGGTTACAGCCAAAATTCACCCCTCCACTTT; CDR3aa: CASSEYGYSQNSPLHF
v_gene: TRBV20-1; abundance: .; j_gene: TRBJ2-5; d_gene: .; CDR3nt: TGCAGTGCTGGTGGGCGGGACCAAGAGACCCAGTACTTC; CDR3aa: CSAGGRDQETQYF
v_gene: TRBV5-8; abundance: .; j_gene: TRBJ1-1; d_gene: TRBD1; CDR3nt: TGTGCCAGCACCTGGGGGACAGGGAGTACTGAAGCTTTCTTT; CDR3aa: CASTWGTGSTEAFF
v_gene: TRBV9; abundance: once; j_gene: TRBJ2-1; d_gene: TRBD2; CDR3nt: TGTGCCAGCAGCGTAGGACTAGCGGGAGAGGATGAGCAGTTCTTC; CDR3aa: CASSVGLAGEDEQFF
v_gene: TRBV11-3; abundance: .; j_gene: TRBJ1-1; d_gene: TRBD1; CDR3nt: TGTGCCAGCAGTTCCGGGACAGGGGGGAACACTGAAGCTTTCTTT; CDR3aa: CASSSGTGGNTEAFF
v_gene: TRBV27; abundance: .; j_gene: TRBJ2-3; d_gene: .; CDR3nt: TGTGCCAGCAGTCCCAGGGGAACAGATACGCAGTATTTT; CDR3aa: CASSPRGTDTQYF
v_gene: TRBV18; abundance: .; j_gene: TRBJ2-2; d_gene: .; CDR3nt: TGTGCCAGCTCACCACCGGTTAGGAACACCGGGGAGCTGTTTTTT; CDR3aa: CASSPPVRNTGELFF
v_gene: TRBV5-1; abundance: .; j_gene: TRBJ2-3; d_gene: TRBD1; CDR3nt: TGCGCCAGCAGCTTGGAAGGGGGGACAGGGGGCCCAGATACGCAGTATTTT; CDR3aa: CASSLEGGTGGPDTQYF
v_gene: TRBV4-1; abundance: few; j_gene: TRBJ2-1; d_gene: TRBD2; CDR3nt: TGCGCCAGCAGCCAAGATCTAGCGGGAGGACCTTCCTACAATGAGCAGTTCTTC; CDR3aa: CASSQDLAGGPSYNEQFF
v_gene: TRBV2; abundance: .; j_gene: TRBJ1-5; d_gene: .; CDR3nt: TGTGCCAGCAGAGATGACTTTAATCAGCCCCAGCATTTT; CDR3aa: CASRDDFNQPQHF
v_gene: TRBV30; abundance: .; j_gene: TRBJ1-2; d_gene: .; CDR3nt: TGTGCCTGGAGTGTACCGCGAGGGTTTGAGTATGGCTACACCTTC; CDR3aa: CAWSVPRGFEYGYTF